The TCR beta chain described here comes from a study of blood T cell repertoires in COVID-19 (dated by TCRdb to 2020 to 2022). Background for the entire study: Samples from collaborators originated in the United States, Italy and Spain and spanned both the acute and convalescent phases of COVID-19. The prospective study material was composed of cDNA or gDNA derived from T cells, B-cell-depleted T cells, or PBMCs. The dataset comprised deeply sampled blood TCRbeta repertoires from subjects exposed to, actively infected with, or recovered from COVID-19. The repertoires were released in a freely available public database meant as a resource for research on the immune response to SARS-CoV-2. The samples were drawn from two sources: the first 160 participants of the ongoing ImmuneRACE study, and about 1,300 subjects contributed by 6 global collaborators. A de-identified subject ID, COVID-19 status, age in years and sex were almost always included in the sample metadata. Where available, HLA class I and class II types were obtained from metadata supplied by the sample provider rather than from assay-based typing.

This clone was counted between two and nine times. Its antigen is unknown. No per-base quality is available; no much larger clone lies one base away. At the junction V is shortened by 6 bases and J by 3 bases; bases outside the gene matches: 1. The germline V gene (reference sequence) specifies MNHEY as CDR1 and SMNVEV as CDR2. Reading from cysteine to phenylalanine, the CDR3 counts 13 amino acids. Just CDR3 DNA is preserved here, 39 bases in frame from base 1. TCRbeta CDR3 regions were amplified from genomic DNA by means of the immunoSEQ Assay, a bias-controlled multiplex PCR. The original methods were these. The number of nucleated cells in each sample was estimated by amplification of reference gene primers within the assay. Sequence reads were collapsed and filtered to measure the absolute abundance of every unique TCRbeta CDR3 rearrangement. Productive Simpson clonality was computed per sample as the square root of Simpson's diversity index over productive rearrangements. TCRdb stores this immuneACCESS table with in-frame sequences only. Part of the clones is absent; in the studies checked, under half of the shortfall reflects unresolved V genes, and no reason is known for the rest. Clone size and V and J calls were adopted from that table, with D and trimming inferred from the DNA. The sample has approximately 170,000 clones on record, over 75% of them singletons. Jointly, the top ten make up 9.5% to 13% of the sample.

Collaborating institutions collected whole blood in K2EDTA tubes following their own protocols. For TCRbeta analysis, collaborators shipped samples as frozen whole blood, isolated PBMCs, or DNA extracted from either of those sample types. Here is what the overall study found, with its caveats: The amount of clinical and demographic metadata varied by source and participant and was provided uncurated.

The TCR originated in a human donor in a cohort sampled during active COVID-19. Sequencing used peripheral blood. Recombination linked TRBV27 to TRBJ1-2; the central 10 bases match TRBD1. The DNA sequence is TGTGCCAGCAGCGGACAGGGGGACTATGGCTACACCTTC. It translates as CASSGQGDYGYTF.